This is a list of T cell receptor beta chains from one sample in a study of blood T cell repertoires in COVID-19. The table came from immunoSEQ multiplex PCR; TCRdb's copy has only in-frame clones and leaves some out. The sample lists about 170,000 clones; over 60% were seen once. Sequencing used peripheral blood. The origin of the receptors is a man aged 55 to 70 with acute or convalescent COVID-19. The CDR3 runs from the conserved cysteine through the conserved F or W. D genes are given only for firm matches. Clone size, where shown, is once, few, many, or a class for clones that have expanded.

clone size: -; V gene: TRBV5-1; D gene: -; CDR3 length: 16; J gene: TRBJ1-1; CDR3 protein: CASSFNPPGLNTEAFF; CDR3 DNA: TGCGCCAGCAGCTTCAATCCACCGGGACTCAACACTGAAGCTTTCTTT
clone size: -; V gene: TRBV6-2/TRBV6-3; D gene: -; CDR3 length: 14; J gene: TRBJ2-7; CDR3 protein: CASSLSPMGSEQYF; CDR3 DNA: TGTGCCAGCAGTTTGAGTCCGATGGGGAGCGAGCAGTACTTC
clone size: -; V gene: TRBV7-8; D gene: -; CDR3 length: 15; J gene: TRBJ1-4; CDR3 protein: CASRGMGGTNEKLFF; CDR3 DNA: TGTGCCAGCAGGGGCATGGGGGGAACTAATGAAAAACTGTTTTTT
clone size: -; V gene: TRBV25-1; D gene: TRBD2; CDR3 length: 17; J gene: TRBJ2-5; CDR3 protein: CASSEWGGSGTQETQYF; CDR3 DNA: TGTGCCAGCAGTGAATGGGGGGGGAGCGGGACTCAAGAGACCCAGTACTTC
clone size: -; V gene: TRBV2; D gene: -; CDR3 length: 19; J gene: TRBJ2-6; CDR3 protein: CASTATTQVGRSGANVLTF; CDR3 DNA: TGTGCCAGCACAGCCACCACACAGGTCGGTAGATCTGGGGCCAACGTCCTGACTTTC
clone size: -; V gene: TRBV6-6; D gene: -; CDR3 length: 13; J gene: TRBJ1-5; CDR3 protein: CASSFGTNQPQHF; CDR3 DNA: TGTGCCAGCAGTTTCGGGACTAATCAGCCCCAGCATTTT
clone size: -; V gene: TRBV6-2/TRBV6-3; D gene: TRBD1; CDR3 length: 16; J gene: TRBJ1-1; CDR3 protein: CASRPVFTGENTEAFF; CDR3 DNA: TGTGCCAGCAGGCCTGTTTTTACAGGGGAGAACACTGAAGCTTTCTTT
clone size: many; V gene: TRBV9; D gene: -; CDR3 length: 14; J gene: TRBJ2-7; CDR3 protein: CASSLQGWGYEQYF; CDR3 DNA: TGTGCCAGCAGCTTGCAGGGGTGGGGATACGAGCAGTACTTC
clone size: -; V gene: TRBV10-2; D gene: TRBD1; CDR3 length: 16; J gene: TRBJ1-3; CDR3 protein: CASSDRGPSSGNTIYF; CDR3 DNA: TGCGCCAGCAGCGACAGGGGACCAAGCTCTGGAAACACCATATATTTT
clone size: -; V gene: TRBV5-6; D gene: TRBD1; CDR3 length: 14; J gene: TRBJ1-6; CDR3 protein: CASSLRGLNSPLHF; CDR3 DNA: TGTGCCAGCAGCTTGAGGGGGCTTAATTCACCCCTCCACTTT
clone size: few; V gene: TRBV19; D gene: TRBD2; CDR3 length: 13; J gene: TRBJ2-7; CDR3 protein: CASSSGGSYEQYF; CDR3 DNA: TGTGCCAGTTCTAGCGGGGGTTCCTACGAGCAGTACTTC
clone size: -; V gene: TRBV7-9; D gene: TRBD1; CDR3 length: 14; J gene: TRBJ2-7; CDR3 protein: CASRPPQGFVEQYF; CDR3 DNA: TGTGCCAGCAGGCCTCCACAGGGGTTTGTCGAGCAGTACTTC
clone size: -; V gene: TRBV19; D gene: -; CDR3 length: 15; J gene: TRBJ1-1; CDR3 protein: CASSLTGSDGTEAFF; CDR3 DNA: TGTGCCAGTAGCCTGACAGGTTCAGACGGTACTGAAGCTTTCTTT
clone size: -; V gene: TRBV18; D gene: TRBD1; CDR3 length: 15; J gene: TRBJ1-2; CDR3 protein: CASSPRQGDDNGYTF; CDR3 DNA: TGTGCCAGCTCACCACGACAGGGGGATGATAATGGCTACACCTTC
clone size: -; V gene: TRBV7-2; D gene: TRBD2; CDR3 length: 16; J gene: TRBJ2-5; CDR3 protein: CASSLLGASGGETQYF; CDR3 DNA: TGTGCCAGCAGCTTACTTGGAGCTAGCGGGGGTGAGACCCAGTACTTC
clone size: -; V gene: TRBV10-3; D gene: TRBD1; CDR3 length: 15; J gene: TRBJ1-6; CDR3 protein: CAISEGQGAGSPLHF; CDR3 DNA: TGTGCCATCAGTGAGGGACAGGGGGCCGGTTCACCCCTCCACTTT
clone size: -; V gene: TRBV10-3; D gene: -; CDR3 length: 13; J gene: TRBJ2-4; CDR3 protein: CAISEAQVNIQYF; CDR3 DNA: TGTGCCATCAGCGAGGCACAGGTAAACATTCAGTACTTC
clone size: -; V gene: TRBV9; D gene: -; CDR3 length: 15; J gene: TRBJ1-2; CDR3 protein: CASSETALLNYGYTF; CDR3 DNA: TGTGCCAGCAGCGAGACAGCGCTGCTTAACTATGGCTACACCTTC
clone size: few; V gene: TRBV12-3/TRBV12-4; D gene: -; CDR3 length: 13; J gene: TRBJ1-2; CDR3 protein: CASSLGTVYGYTF; CDR3 DNA: TGTGCCAGCAGTTTAGGGACAGTCTATGGCTACACCTTC
clone size: few; V gene: TRBV29-1; D gene: -; CDR3 length: 15; J gene: TRBJ2-2; CDR3 protein: CSAQTRGAVNGELFF; CDR3 DNA: TGCAGCGCCCAGACCCGGGGGGCCGTGAACGGGGAGCTGTTTTTT
clone size: -; V gene: TRBV5-5; D gene: TRBD1; CDR3 length: 15; J gene: TRBJ2-7; CDR3 protein: CASSPRQGPTYEQYF; CDR3 DNA: TGTGCCAGCAGTCCTAGACAGGGGCCTACCTACGAGCAGTACTTC
clone size: -; V gene: TRBV10-3; D gene: -; CDR3 length: 14; J gene: TRBJ2-3; CDR3 protein: CAISGDSSTDTQYF; CDR3 DNA: TGTGCCATCAGTGGCGACAGTAGCACAGATACGCAGTATTTT
clone size: once; V gene: TRBV9; D gene: -; CDR3 length: 14; J gene: TRBJ1-5; CDR3 protein: CASSPDNSNQPQHF; CDR3 DNA: TGTGCCAGCAGCCCCGACAATAGCAATCAGCCCCAGCATTTT